The T cell receptor beta chain described here comes from a study of siplizumab effects on memory and regulatory T cells. Study findings and constraints: Memory cells seemed less diverse than naive T cells, which seemed major alloresponse contributors.

Only in-frame clones appear in the TCRdb table, and some are missing; sequencing was by immunoSEQ multiplex PCR. The profile shows fewer than 120,000 clones, over 85% of them singletons. Regarding this clone: Its antigen remains unidentified.

Sequencing was carried out using CD4+ T cells sorted from blood. This sequence originates from a human donor in good health.

CDR3 sequence: CASSDSNLAGGFHNEQFF. CDR3 bases: TGTGCCAGCAGTGACTCGAATCTAGCGGGAGGGTTCCACAATGAGCAGTTCTTC. The chain joins TRBV6-4 to TRBJ2-1; 12 bases agree with TRBD2. CDR3 length equals 18 residues. V lost 0 bases, J lost 5 bases, and 8 bases stayed unmatched. Looked up from germline, CDR1 is MRHNA and CDR2 is SNTAGT.